These 9 T cell receptor beta chains were sequenced from one sample in a study of blood T cell repertoires in COVID-19. Profiling relied on immunoSEQ multiplex PCR, and the TCRdb table lists in-frame clones only, not all of them. The top ten hold about 2% of the sample, which has a few hundred thousand clones, about four fifths seen once. Sequencing was carried out using peripheral blood. These receptors originate from a man aged 25-45 years who had recovered from COVID-19.

This rearrangement joins TRBV27 to TRBJ2-6; TRBD1 matches 11 bases. The V and J ends lost 6 bases and 3 bases, in that order; junction bases with no gene match: 13. Germline lookup yields CDR1 MNHEY and CDR2 SMNVEV (reference sequence). The length of the CDR3 is 19 residues. CDR3 sequence (DNA): TGTGCCAGCAGGTTGATCGGGACAGGGGGTTCCGGTGGGGCCAACGTCCTGACTTTC. This gives the protein CASRLIGTGGSGGANVLTF.

This chain uses TRBV5-4 with TRBJ1-2; D perhaps matches TRBD1 (5 bases). Per the germline V gene, CDR1 is SGHNT and CDR2 is YYREEE (reference sequence). This CDR3 is 12 amino acids long. V gave up 2 bases and J gave up 7 bases, with 9 bases separating them. CDR3 sequence reads: CASSLWGSGYTF. CDR3 DNA: TGTGCCAGCAGCTTATGGGGCAGTGGCTACACCTTC.

The V and J genes are TRBV7-6 and TRBJ2-7, with D possibly being TRBD2 (6 bases). Germline CDR1 and CDR2: SGHVS and FNYEAQ. This CDR3 is 15 amino acids long. The ends were cut back, 4 bases at V and 1 base at J, with 14 bases in the middle. This CDR3 is CASSSRWGESYEQYF. CDR3 coding DNA: TGTGCCAGCAGCTCACGGTGGGGGGAATCCTACGAGCAGTACTTC.

This clone was seen repeatedly, ten times or more. CDR3 protein: CASSVAGGTDTQYF. CDR3 in DNA: TGTGCCAGCAGTGTAGCGGGGGGCACAGATACGCAGTATTTT. The genes are TRBV6-4 and TRBJ2-3; 9 bases align to TRBD2. The CDR3 is made up of 14 amino acids. Germline lookup yields CDR1 MRHNA and CDR2 SNTAGT. V shed 4 bases, J shed 1 base, and the junction held 0 bases outside the gene matches.

This chain uses TRBV11-2 with TRBJ2-1, with a possible D match to TRBD2 (6 bases). This CDR3 comprises 17 residues. The V end lost 1 base, the J end lost 2 bases, and 15 bases lay between the germline ends. Germline CDR1 reads SGHAT; CDR2 reads FQNNGV. The CDR3 region is CASSLVRSGGTYNEQFF. As DNA, the CDR3 is TGTGCCAGCAGCTTAGTGAGATCTGGGGGGACCTACAATGAGCAGTTCTTC.

This clone was observed once. This chain links TRBV3-1 (or the pseudogene TRBV3-2) with TRBJ2-3, with D possibly matching TRBD2 (7 bases). The V gene's germline CDR1 is LGHDT and CDR2 YNNKEL (reference sequence). V was pared by 4 bases and J by 2 bases, with 16 bases between. The CDR3 runs to 16 residues. This chain's CDR3 is CASSPLGGGHTDTQYF. The CDR3 DNA is TGTGCCAGCAGCCCCCTCGGCGGGGGCCACACAGATACGCAGTATTTT.

The chain employs TRBV4-1 and TRBJ2-1; TRBD2 matches 10 bases. There are 17 residues in the CDR3. Germline V CDR1 and CDR2: MGHRA, YSYEKL. V shed 4 bases, J shed 9 bases, and the junction held 15 bases outside the gene matches. DNA for the CDR3: TGCGCCAGCAGCCGTACCGGCGCTAGCGGGGGTGGCGGTGAGCAGTTCTTC. Protein product: CASSRTGASGGGGEQFF.

Here the CDR3 reads CASSSTSDETQYF. CDR3 nucleotide sequence: TGTGCCAGCAGCTCGACTAGCGATGAGACCCAGTACTTC. The gene calls are TRBV7-9 and TRBJ2-5; 8 bases are shared with TRBD2. J was trimmed by 5 bases and V by 4 bases; bases with no gene match: 3. CDR1 SEHNR and CDR2 FQNEAQ come from the germline V gene (reference sequence). The CDR3 extends over 13 amino acids.

This clone was found once. The rearrangement links TRBV11-2 to TRBJ1-2, with unresolved D. Germline CDR1 is SGHAT and CDR2 is FQNNGV. V was trimmed by 4 bases and J by 4 bases, leaving 7 bases between them. There are 12 residues in the CDR3. The CDR3 DNA reads TGTGCCAGCAGCTCCGAGGGCTATGGCTACACCTTC. Amino acids: CASSSEGYGYTF.